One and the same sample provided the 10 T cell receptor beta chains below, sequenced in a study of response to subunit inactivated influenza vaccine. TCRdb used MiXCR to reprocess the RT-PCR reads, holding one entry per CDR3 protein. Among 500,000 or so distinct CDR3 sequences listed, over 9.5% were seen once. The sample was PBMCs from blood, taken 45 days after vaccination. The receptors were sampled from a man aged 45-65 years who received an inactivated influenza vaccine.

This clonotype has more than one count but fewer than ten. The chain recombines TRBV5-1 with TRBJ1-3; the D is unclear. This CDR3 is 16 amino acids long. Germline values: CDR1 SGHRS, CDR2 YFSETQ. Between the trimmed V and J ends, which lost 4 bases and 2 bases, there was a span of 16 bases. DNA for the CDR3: TGCGCCAGCAGCGCGGCCGGTTCGACGGCTGGAAACACCATATATTTT. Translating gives CASSAAGSTAGNTIYF.

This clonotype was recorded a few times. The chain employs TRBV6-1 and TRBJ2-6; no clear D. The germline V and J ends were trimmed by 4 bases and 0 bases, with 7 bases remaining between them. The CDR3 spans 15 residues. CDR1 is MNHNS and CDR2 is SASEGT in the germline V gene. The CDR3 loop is CASSVGHSGANVLTF. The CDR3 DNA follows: TGTGCCAGCAGTGTCGGGCACTCTGGGGCCAACGTCCTGACTTTC.

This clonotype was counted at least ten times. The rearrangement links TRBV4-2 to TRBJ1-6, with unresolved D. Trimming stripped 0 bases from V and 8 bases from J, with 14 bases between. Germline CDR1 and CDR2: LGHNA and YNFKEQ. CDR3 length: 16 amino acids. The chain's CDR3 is CASSQEGNFGHSPLHF. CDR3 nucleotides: TGTGCCAGCAGCCAAGAAGGGAATTTTGGGCATTCACCCCTCCACTTT.

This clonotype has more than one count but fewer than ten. The CDR3 DNA reads TGCGCCAGCAGCTCGTCCCCGGGACATAGCACCGGGGAGCTGTTTTTT. Amino acid sequence: CASSSSPGHSTGELFF. The chain couples TRBV5-1 to TRBJ2-2, with a possible D match to TRBD1 (6 bases). Between the trimmed V and J ends, which lost 3 bases and 4 bases, there was a span of 16 bases. The CDR3 runs to 16 residues. Germline CDR1 and CDR2: SGHRS and YFSETQ. Supplemented by reference TRBV5-1 and TRBJ2-2, the full variable domain reads KAGVTQTPRYLIKTRGQQVTLSCSPISGHRSVSWYQQTPGQGLQFLFEYFSETQRNKGNFPGRFSGRQFSNSRSEMNVSTLELGDSALYLCASSSSPGHSTGELFFGEGSRLTVL.

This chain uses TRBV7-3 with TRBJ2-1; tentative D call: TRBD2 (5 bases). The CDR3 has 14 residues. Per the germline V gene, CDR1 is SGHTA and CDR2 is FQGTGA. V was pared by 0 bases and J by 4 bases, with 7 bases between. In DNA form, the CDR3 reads TGTGCCAGCAGCTTAACAGGACTGTACAATGAGCAGTTCTTC. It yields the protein CASSLTGLYNEQFF.

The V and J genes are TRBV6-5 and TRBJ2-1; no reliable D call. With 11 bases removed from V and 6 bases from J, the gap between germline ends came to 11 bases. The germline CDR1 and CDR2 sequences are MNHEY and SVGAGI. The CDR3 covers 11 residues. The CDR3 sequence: CAARLGNEQFF. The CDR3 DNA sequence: TGTGCCGCGCGTTTGGGCAATGAGCAGTTCTTC.

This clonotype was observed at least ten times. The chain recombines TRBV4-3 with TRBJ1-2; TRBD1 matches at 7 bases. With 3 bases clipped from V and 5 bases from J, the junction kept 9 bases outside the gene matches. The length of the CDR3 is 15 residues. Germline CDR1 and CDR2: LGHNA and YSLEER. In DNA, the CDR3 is TGCGCCAGCAGCCAGAGGGACAGATCCTTTTATGGCTACACCTTC. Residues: CASSQRDRSFYGYTF.

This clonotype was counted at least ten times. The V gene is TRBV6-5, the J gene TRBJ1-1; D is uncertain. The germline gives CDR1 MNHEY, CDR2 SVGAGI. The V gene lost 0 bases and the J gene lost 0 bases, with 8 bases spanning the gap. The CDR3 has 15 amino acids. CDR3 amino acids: CASSYSAGMNTEAFF. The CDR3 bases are TGTGCCAGCAGTTACTCGGCAGGAATGAACACTGAAGCTTTCTTT.

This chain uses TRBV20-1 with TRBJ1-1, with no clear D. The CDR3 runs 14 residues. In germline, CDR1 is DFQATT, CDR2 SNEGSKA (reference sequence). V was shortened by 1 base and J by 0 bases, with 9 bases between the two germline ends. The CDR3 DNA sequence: TGCAGTGCTAGAGTTTCAGGTGTGAACACTGAAGCTTTCTTT. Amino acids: CSARVSGVNTEAFF.

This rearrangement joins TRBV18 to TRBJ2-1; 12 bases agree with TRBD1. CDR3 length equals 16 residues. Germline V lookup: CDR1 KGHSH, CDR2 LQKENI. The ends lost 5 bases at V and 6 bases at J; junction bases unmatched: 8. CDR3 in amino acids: CASSGTGGVRGNEQFF. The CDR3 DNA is TGTGCCAGCTCAGGGACAGGGGGCGTTCGAGGCAATGAGCAGTTCTTC.